The 30 T cell receptor beta chains listed next were all sequenced from one sample in a study of cytomegalovirus exposure and HLA in healthy donors. PCR used 60 Vbeta primers and 13 Jbeta primers. Sequenced by immunoSEQ multiplex PCR; TCRdb stores in-frame clones only, minus some. In all, the sample yields 34,000 or so clones. The sequenced material came from PBMCs. Receptors originate from a female donor in good health and CMV-seronegative.

The V call is TRBV28, the J call TRBJ1-5; D call uncertain. V dropped 7 bases and J dropped 3 bases, with 16 bases sitting between them. Germline loops: CDR1 MDHEN, CDR2 SYDVKM. The CDR3 spans 15 residues. CDR3 loop: CASNPPRGNNQPQHF. The DNA for the CDR3 is TGTGCCAGCAACCCCCCCCGGGGAAACAATCAGCCCCAGCATTTT.

This rearrangement joins TRBV21-1 to TRBJ2-2; the D call of TRBD1 is as the table states it, not checked on the DNA. TRBV21-1 is tagged as a pseudogene. This CDR3 spans 16 amino acids. The CDR3 protein is CASSPRATGNTGELFF. The CDR3 bases are TGTGCCAGCAGCCCCCGGGCGACAGGGAACACCGGGGAGCTGTTTTTT.

This rearrangement joins TRBV10-3 to TRBJ2-3; 8 bases line up with TRBD1. With 4 bases clipped from V and 2 bases from J, the junction kept 2 bases outside the gene matches. The CDR3 has 14 residues. Germline V gene lookup returns CDR1 ENHRY and CDR2 SYGVKD. The CDR3 region is CAISATGDTDTQYF. CDR3 in DNA: TGTGCCATCAGTGCGACAGGGGACACAGATACGCAGTATTTT.

This rearrangement joins TRBV9 to TRBJ2-3; 9 nucleotides line up with TRBD2. CDR1 SGDLS and CDR2 YYNGEE come from the germline V gene. The CDR3 contains 17 residues. The V gene end was trimmed by 0 bases and the J gene end by 3 bases; junction bases not matched to a gene: 8. The CDR3 here is CASSVATRGGATDTQYF. In DNA form, the CDR3 reads TGTGCCAGCAGCGTAGCTACCCGCGGGGGGGCTACAGATACGCAGTATTTT.

This CDR3 reads CAISESSFPANSPLHF. The CDR3 DNA follows: TGTGCCATCAGTGAGTCGAGTTTCCCAGCGAATTCACCCCTCCACTTT. This sequence joins TRBV10-3 and TRBJ1-6; D call uncertain. The CDR3 consists of 16 residues. Trimming took off 0 bases at V and 7 bases at J, with 13 bases between the two ends. CDR1 and CDR2 from the germline V gene are ENHRY and SYGVKD.

The chain carries TRBV6-1 and TRBJ1-1, with a possible D match to TRBD1 (6 bases). CDR3 length: 15 amino acids. CDR1 MNHNS and CDR2 SASEGT come from the germline V gene. The V end lost 1 base, the J end lost 1 base, and 10 bases lay between the germline ends. DNA for the CDR3: TGTGCCAGCAGTGAAGGGACAGCGAAGAACACTGAAGCTTTCTTT. It yields the protein CASSEGTAKNTEAFF.

The chain couples TRBV4-2 to TRBJ2-5, with D maybe TRBD2 (5 bases). Trimming took 3 bases from V and 5 from J, leaving 16 bases between them. The CDR3 covers 15 residues. Germline V gene lookup returns CDR1 LGHNA and CDR2 YNFKEQ. In DNA form, the CDR3 reads TGTGCCAGCAGCCAGCTCCGCGCCCCGGGGGAGACCCAGTACTTC. Protein sequence: CASSQLRAPGETQYF.

This sequence joins TRBV14 and TRBJ1-2; TRBD1 might be the D (6 bases). CDR3 size: 13 residues. The ends were cut back, 3 bases at V and 8 bases at J, with 13 bases in the middle. Germline V gene lookup returns CDR1 SGHDN and CDR2 FVKESK. CDR3 DNA: TGTGCCAGCAGCCAGAGCAGGGGTTGGGGCTACACCTTC. Translated: CASSQSRGWGYTF.

V usage is TRBV4-1 and J usage is TRBJ2-2; 7 nucleotides align to TRBD1. This CDR3 region has 14 residues. CDR1 and CDR2 (germline): MGHRA, YSYEKL. V lost 6 bases to trimming and J lost 6 bases; unmatched junction nucleotides: 7. The CDR3 DNA follows: TGCGCCAGCAGGACAGGGTCGATAGCCGGGGAGCTGTTTTTT. Protein sequence: CASRTGSIAGELFF.

Here the CDR3 DNA reads TGTGCCAGCAGTTTCGGGACAGTGCAGTTCTTC. Its translation is CASSFGTVQFF. The V and J genes are TRBV7-3 and TRBJ2-1; 7 positions match TRBD1. Germline V gene lookup returns CDR1 SGHTA and CDR2 FQGTGA. V shed 6 bases, J shed 12 bases, and the junction held 5 bases outside the gene matches. The CDR3 sequence is 11 residues long.

The gene calls are TRBV19 and TRBJ1-1, with 9 bases fitting TRBD1. CDR1 and CDR2 from the germline V gene are LNHDA and SQIVND (reference sequence). J gave up 1 base and V 6 bases, and 6 bases lay outside the gene matches. The length of the CDR3 is 15 residues. Here the CDR3 reads CASSLIQGANTEAFF. DNA of the CDR3: TGTGCCAGTAGCCTCATACAGGGGGCGAACACTGAAGCTTTCTTT.

A word on this clone: A read error may account for a junction end that differs from germline. Other DNA sequences in the same sample also yield this CDR3. J is TRBJ2-5 and V is TRBV25-1, with a weak D call TRBD2 (5 bases). The CDR3 covers 13 residues. Germline CDR1 MGHDK, CDR2 SYGVNS. The CDR3 sequence: CASSNRGQETQYF. CDR3 sequence (DNA): TGTGCCAGCAGTAATCGGGGTCAAGAGACCCAATACTTC.

This chain links TRBV11-2 with TRBJ1-2, with TRBD1 matching 9 bases. Germline CDR1 and CDR2: SGHAT and FQNNGV. The junction had 7 bases not matched to a gene; V was cut back by 5 bases and J by 6 bases. The CDR3 loop spans 14 amino acids. Written as DNA, the CDR3 is TGTGCCAGCAGCCCTTGGACAGGGGAGCATGGCTACACCTTC. Its protein product is CASSPWTGEHGYTF.

This rearrangement joins TRBV7-2 to TRBJ2-7; D is possibly TRBD2 (5 bases). The V gene lost 5 bases and the J gene lost 2 bases, with 19 bases spanning the gap. Germline-derived CDR1 and CDR2 are SGHTA and FQGNSA. CDR3 length: 16 amino acids. CDR3 in amino acids: CASSPSLLANTYEQYF. CDR3 DNA sequence: TGTGCCAGCAGCCCGTCCCTTCTAGCTAATACCTACGAGCAGTACTTC.

The V gene is TRBV18, the J gene TRBJ2-1; D might be TRBD1 (6 bases). In germline, CDR1 is KGHSH, CDR2 LQKENI. Trimming removed 6 bases from V and 5 bases from J, with 14 bases in between. This CDR3 spans 14 amino acids. DNA of the CDR3: TGTGCCAGCTCGTCAGGGACATCCAACAATGAGCAGTTCTTC. Amino acids: CASSSGTSNNEQFF.

The CDR3 DNA reads TGTGCCAGCAACCGAAATACAGGGGTTAGTTCACCCCTCCACTTT. This translates into CASNRNTGVSSPLHF. The chain is built from TRBV6-6 and TRBJ1-6; 7 bases align to TRBD1. V was pared by 7 bases and J by 9 bases, with 12 bases of the junction left unmatched. The CDR3 is 15 amino acids. Looked up from germline, CDR1 is MNHNY and CDR2 is SVGAGI (reference sequence).

This rearrangement joins TRBV13 to TRBJ2-2, with 7 bases lining up with TRBD2. The CDR3 is 15 residues long. The germline CDR1 and CDR2 sequences are PRHDT and FYEKMQ (reference sequence). The J segment lost 5 bases and the V segment lost 7 bases, leaving 10 bases of the junction unmatched. CDR3 DNA sequence: TGTGCCAGCACCTACCGGACTAGAGGGACCGGGGAGCTGTTTTTT. Its protein product is CASTYRTRGTGELFF.

V and J are TRBV6-5 and TRBJ1-2; TRBD1 matches 9 bases. The CDR3 extends over 15 amino acids. With 6 bases clipped from V and 5 bases from J, the junction kept 10 bases outside the gene matches. Germline CDR1 is MNHEY and CDR2 is SVGAGI. The CDR3 region is CASSSGDRGRYGYTF. For the CDR3, the DNA is TGTGCCAGCAGCTCCGGAGACAGGGGGAGGTATGGCTACACCTTC.

V usage is TRBV7-3 and J usage is TRBJ2-5; 9 nucleotides agree with TRBD2. The CDR3 totals 14 residues. Germline values: CDR1 SGHTA, CDR2 FQGTGA. The V segment lost 6 bases and the J segment 7 bases; nucleotides outside the gene matches: 9. The CDR3 DNA reads TGTGCCAGCAGTCCGGGAGCGGGGGGTCCGACCCAGTACTTC. It yields the protein CASSPGAGGPTQYF.

As to this clone: Compared with germline, one end of the junction differs, possibly owing to a read error. Different DNA sequences within this sample yield the same CDR3. The gene calls are TRBV6-5 and TRBJ1-1; unclear D gene. Germline V gene sequence: CDR1 MNHEY, CDR2 SVGAGI. CDR3 size: 13 residues. CDR3 DNA sequence: TGTGCCAGCACCCCAGCGCTGAACACCGAAGCTTTCTTT. This codes for CASTPALNTEAFF.

The chain combines TRBV2 with TRBJ2-6; D is perhaps TRBD1 (7 bases). Trimming pared 0 bases from V and 0 bases from J, leaving 24 bases between. Germline-derived CDR1 and CDR2 are SNHLY and FYNNEI. This CDR3 has 22 residues. CDR3 sequence: CASSEAVGRGRKPSSGANVLTF. CDR3 bases: TGTGCCAGCAGTGAAGCGGTGGGCAGGGGGAGGAAGCCTAGCTCTGGGGCCAACGTCCTGACTTTC.

V and J are TRBV7-3 and TRBJ2-6; 10 nucleotides align to TRBD2. This CDR3 has 17 amino acids. The V gene end was trimmed by 4 bases and the J gene end by 3 bases; junction bases not matched to a gene: 6. The germline CDR1 and CDR2 sequences are SGHTA and FQGTGA. The CDR3 here is CASSSQRGGLGANVLTF. The CDR3 DNA reads as TGTGCCAGCAGCTCCCAGCGGGGGGGCCTTGGGGCCAACGTCCTGACTTTC.

The chain employs TRBV11-2 and TRBJ1-3; TRBD1 agrees at 8 bases. The CDR3 sequence is 15 residues long. CDR1 is SGHAT, CDR2 FQNNGV, per germline. V lost 5 bases and J lost 0; bases outside the gene matches: 3. CDR3 nucleotides: TGTGCCAGCAGCCCCGGACAGGGCTCTGGAAACACCATATATTTT. Translating it yields CASSPGQGSGNTIYF.

The chain is built from TRBV13 and TRBJ1-6; D remains ambiguous. The CDR3 consists of 16 residues. V shed 5 bases and J shed 0 bases, with 11 bases lying between them. Germline assignment: CDR1 PRHDT and CDR2 FYEKMQ (reference sequence). This CDR3 reads CASSPDGSSYNSPLHF. The CDR3 coding sequence is TGTGCCAGCAGCCCAGACGGGAGCTCCTATAATTCACCCCTCCACTTT.

The rearrangement uses TRBV4-3 and TRBJ1-5, with no clear D. Germline CDR1 LGHNA, CDR2 YSLEER. The length of the CDR3 is 15 residues. Trimming pared 0 bases from V and 2 bases from J, leaving 8 bases between. CDR3 loop: CASSQDDRGNQPQHF. CDR3 DNA: TGCGCCAGCAGCCAAGACGATCGGGGCAATCAGCCCCAGCATTTT.

This chain links TRBV18 with TRBJ2-7, with TRBD1 matching 7 bases. J gave up 1 base and V 2 bases, and 2 bases lay outside the gene matches. Per the germline V gene, CDR1 is KGHSH and CDR2 is LQKENI. The CDR3 sequence is 14 residues long. The DNA of the CDR3 is TGTGCCAGCTCACCAGCGACAGGGTCCTACGAGCAGTACTTC. Protein product: CASSPATGSYEQYF.

V is TRBV5-1 and J is TRBJ1-1; TRBD1 matches 7 bases. Germline lookup yields CDR1 SGHRS and CDR2 YFSETQ. This CDR3 spans 14 amino acids. V trimming: 2 bases; J trimming: 0 bases; junction bases outside the gene matches: 1. The CDR3 nucleotides read TGCGCCAGCAGCTTCAGGGGGGTGAACACTGAAGCTTTCTTT. This sequence encodes CASSFRGVNTEAFF.

The J gene is TRBJ1-2, the V gene TRBV6-5; 10 bases match TRBD1. Trimming cost V 5 bases and J 4 bases; bases outside gene matches: 4. The CDR3 loop spans 14 amino acids. Germline CDR1 is MNHEY and CDR2 is SVGAGI. The CDR3 DNA reads as TGTGCCAGCAGTGGACAGGGGGTCCTCTATGGCTACACCTTC. Translated, it gives CASSGQGVLYGYTF.

The V call is TRBV28, the J call TRBJ2-5; TRBD2 agrees at 10 bases. This CDR3 is built from 16 residues. V gave up 10 bases and J gave up 4 bases; unmatched junction bases: 15. Germline CDR1 is MDHEN and CDR2 is SYDVKM. DNA of the CDR3: TGTGCCACCCGGGGGAGCGGGGGGGAATTTGGAGAGACCCAGTACTTC. Its protein is CATRGSGGEFGETQYF.

CDR3 bases: TGTGCCAGCTCAACCACGACAGGGGGCTCCTACGAGCAGTACTTC. This encodes CASSTTTGGSYEQYF. The chain is built from TRBV18 and TRBJ2-5, with 9 bases fitting TRBD1. The J call may be incorrect, as the DNA end agrees better with TRBJ2-7. Germline V gene sequence: CDR1 KGHSH, CDR2 LQKENI. The CDR3 sequence is 15 residues long.